Reported below is one TCR beta chain. No antigen is known for it. The data were taken from a study of cytomegalovirus exposure and HLA in healthy donors. Whole-study results and caveats: In an earlier analysis, most TCR beta V segments were productive about 87% or about 30% of the time. Roughly uniform depth of sequencing across donors was assumed in presence/absence analyses. Among the sequence variants, a highly shared cluster was likely an artifact of sequencing. The classifier was said to identify cytomegalovirus status with high specificity and sensitivity.

PCR used 60 Vbeta primers and 13 Jbeta primers. Assay: immunoSEQ multiplex PCR; the TCRdb copy retains only in-frame clones and omits some. Of 65,000 to 80,000 clones listed, almost 80% are singletons. Trimming took off 5 bases at V and 2 bases at J, with 10 bases between the two ends. This CDR3 spans 13 amino acids. CDR1 is SGHTA and CDR2 is FQGNSA in the germline V gene. The sample taken for sequencing was PBMCs. The chain links TRBV7-2 to TRBJ2-7; a possible D gene is TRBD1 (6 bases). The sequence derives from a woman between 35 and 50 years old in good health and CMV-seropositive. The CDR3 here is CASSVGQPYEQYF. CDR3 coding DNA: TGTGCCAGCAGCGTGGGACAACCCTACGAGCAGTACTTC.